The clone carrying this TCR beta chain was recorded at least ten times. The antigen remains undetermined. These data are taken from a study of breast tumors, draining lymph nodes, adjacent tissues. General observations from the study: Tumor and nontumor repertoires were significantly more similar in luminal-like than in basal-like breast cancer. Tumor T cell lymph node origin was a supported hypothesis, not proven.

From the multiplex PCR reads, TCRdb called clonotypes with MiXCR, one entry per CDR3 protein. Of approximately 45,000 distinct CDR3 sequences in the sample, roughly 23% were seen once. The V gene lost 8 bases and the J gene lost 0 bases, with 11 bases spanning the gap. Germline CDR1 and CDR2: MNHNS and SASEGT. The CDR3 covers 14 residues. The sequencing sample was made of breast tumor tissue. J is TRBJ1-3 and V is TRBV6-1; D remains ambiguous. The clonotype was recovered from a female donor with breast cancer. Some clones in this sample may be carry-over from other donors' samples. The CDR3 region is CASLDAFSGNTIYF. The DNA of the CDR3 is TGTGCCAGCCTGGACGCCTTCTCTGGAAACACCATATATTTT.